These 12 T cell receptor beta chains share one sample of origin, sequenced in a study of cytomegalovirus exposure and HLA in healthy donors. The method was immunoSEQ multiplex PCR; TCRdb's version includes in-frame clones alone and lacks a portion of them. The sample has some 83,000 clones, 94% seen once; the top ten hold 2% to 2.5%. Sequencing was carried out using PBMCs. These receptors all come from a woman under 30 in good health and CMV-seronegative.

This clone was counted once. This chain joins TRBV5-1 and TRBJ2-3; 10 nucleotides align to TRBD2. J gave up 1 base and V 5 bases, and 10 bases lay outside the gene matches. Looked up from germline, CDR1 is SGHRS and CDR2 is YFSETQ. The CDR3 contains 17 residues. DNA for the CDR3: TGCGCCAGCAGACGTGGTACCGGGACTAGCGGCACAGATACGCAGTATTTT. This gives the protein CASRRGTGTSGTDTQYF.

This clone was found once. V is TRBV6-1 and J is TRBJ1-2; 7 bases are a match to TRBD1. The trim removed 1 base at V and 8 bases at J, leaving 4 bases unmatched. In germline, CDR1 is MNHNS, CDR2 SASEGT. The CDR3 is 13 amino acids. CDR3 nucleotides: TGTGCCAGCAGTGAAGGGACAGGAGGGGGCTACACCTTC. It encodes CASSEGTGGGYTF.

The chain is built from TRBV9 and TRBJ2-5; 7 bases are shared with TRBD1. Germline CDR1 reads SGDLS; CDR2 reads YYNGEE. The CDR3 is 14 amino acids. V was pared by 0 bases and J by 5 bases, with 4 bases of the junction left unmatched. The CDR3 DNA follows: TGTGCCAGCAGCGTAGGACAGGGCTTGGAGACCCAGTACTTC. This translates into CASSVGQGLETQYF.

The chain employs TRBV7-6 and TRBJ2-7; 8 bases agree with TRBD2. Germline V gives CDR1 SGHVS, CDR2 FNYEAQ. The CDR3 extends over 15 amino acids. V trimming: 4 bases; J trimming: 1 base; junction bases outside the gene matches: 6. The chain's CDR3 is CASSSTSGPSYEQYF. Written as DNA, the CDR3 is TGTGCCAGCAGCTCCACTAGCGGTCCGTCCTACGAGCAGTACTTC.

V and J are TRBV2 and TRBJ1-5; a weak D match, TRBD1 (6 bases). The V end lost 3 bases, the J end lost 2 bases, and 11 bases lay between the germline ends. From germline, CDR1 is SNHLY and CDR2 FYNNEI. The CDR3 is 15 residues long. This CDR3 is CASSEIRGGNQPQHF. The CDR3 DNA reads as TGTGCCAGCAGTGAGATCAGGGGTGGCAATCAGCCCCAGCATTTT.

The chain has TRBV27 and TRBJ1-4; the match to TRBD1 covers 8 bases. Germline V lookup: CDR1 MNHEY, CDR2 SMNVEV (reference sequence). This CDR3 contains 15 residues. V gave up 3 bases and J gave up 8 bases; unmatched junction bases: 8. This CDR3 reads CASSLTRTGLEKLFF. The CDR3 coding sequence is TGTGCCAGCAGTTTGACTCGGACAGGGCTCGAAAAACTGTTTTTT.

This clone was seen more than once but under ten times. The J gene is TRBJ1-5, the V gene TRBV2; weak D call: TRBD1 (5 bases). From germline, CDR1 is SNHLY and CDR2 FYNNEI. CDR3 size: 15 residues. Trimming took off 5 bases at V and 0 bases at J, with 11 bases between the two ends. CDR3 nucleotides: TGTGCCAGCAGTTACTACGACAGTAGCAATCAGCCCCAGCATTTT. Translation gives CASSYYDSSNQPQHF.

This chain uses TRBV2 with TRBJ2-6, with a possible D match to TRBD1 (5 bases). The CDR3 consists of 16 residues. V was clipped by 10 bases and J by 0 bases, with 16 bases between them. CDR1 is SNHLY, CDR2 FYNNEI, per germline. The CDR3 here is CAIDSGITSGANVLTF. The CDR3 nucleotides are TGTGCCATAGACAGTGGAATAACCTCTGGGGCCAACGTCCTGACTTTC.

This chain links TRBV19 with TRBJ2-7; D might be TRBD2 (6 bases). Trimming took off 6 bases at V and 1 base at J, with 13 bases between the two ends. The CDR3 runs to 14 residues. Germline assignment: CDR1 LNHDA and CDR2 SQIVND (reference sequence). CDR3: CASRPGLSSYEQYF. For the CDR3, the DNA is TGTGCCAGTAGACCGGGACTTAGTTCCTACGAGCAGTACTTC.

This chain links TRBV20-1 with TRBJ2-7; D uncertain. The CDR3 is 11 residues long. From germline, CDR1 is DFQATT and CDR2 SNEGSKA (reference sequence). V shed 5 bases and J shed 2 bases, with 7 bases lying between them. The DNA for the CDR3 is TGCAGTGCTTCCTCCGCCTACGAGCAGTACTTC. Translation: CSASSAYEQYF.

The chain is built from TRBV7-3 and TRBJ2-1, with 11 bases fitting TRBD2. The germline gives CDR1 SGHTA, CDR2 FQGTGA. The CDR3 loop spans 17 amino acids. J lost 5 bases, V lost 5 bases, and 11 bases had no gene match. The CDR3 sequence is CASSPRLAGPLNNEQFF. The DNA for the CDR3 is TGTGCCAGCAGCCCCAGACTAGCGGGACCACTTAACAATGAGCAGTTCTTC.

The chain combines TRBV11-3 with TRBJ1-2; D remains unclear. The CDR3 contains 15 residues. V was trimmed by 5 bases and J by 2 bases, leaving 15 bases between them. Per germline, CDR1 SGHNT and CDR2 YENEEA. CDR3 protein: CASSAEVGRNYGYTF. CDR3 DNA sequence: TGTGCCAGCAGCGCAGAGGTCGGGAGAAACTATGGCTACACCTTC.